A selection of T cell receptor beta chains follows, all from one sample in a study of cytomegalovirus exposure and HLA in healthy donors. Method: immunoSEQ multiplex PCR; TCRdb's copy keeps in-frame clones and lacks some. Recorded here are about 77,000 clones; the top ten clones represent approximately 15%. The specimen sequenced was PBMCs. The receptors here all came from a man between 50 and 59 years old in good health and CMV-seropositive. The CDR3 runs from the conserved cysteine through the conserved F or W. The order of the fields is V gene, CDR3 protein.

v_gene: TRBV19
CDR3aa: CASSKLQSNQPQHF

v_gene: TRBV2
CDR3aa: CASSEWGGNEQYF

v_gene: TRBV28
CDR3aa: CASSYGRNTGELFF

v_gene: TRBV2
CDR3aa: CASSKTGHEQYF

v_gene: TRBV5-1
CDR3aa: CASSGLEATGELFF

v_gene: TRBV6-1
CDR3aa: CASRAGTSGGNTQYF

v_gene: TRBV30
CDR3aa: CAWRGGLVTEAFF

v_gene: TRBV2
CDR3aa: CVDVGGGAPDTQYF

v_gene: TRBV20-1
CDR3aa: CSAGGNYGYTF

v_gene: TRBV28
CDR3aa: CASSLRGGRDTEAFF

v_gene: TRBV15
CDR3aa: CATSRQISNQPQHF

v_gene: TRBV11-2
CDR3aa: CASSFQGGQPQHF

v_gene: TRBV6-4
CDR3aa: CASTLDREGLEKLFF

v_gene: TRBV5-5
CDR3aa: CASSYRTEAYNEQFF

v_gene: TRBV6-1
CDR3aa: CASSEGTEKETQYF

v_gene: TRBV4-1
CDR3aa: CASSQQGGGTYEQYF

v_gene: TRBV28
CDR3aa: CASVGGGSSYNSPLHF

v_gene: TRBV7-9
CDR3aa: CASSLASSGSYEQYF

v_gene: TRBV18
CDR3aa: CASSPQGPLTSKLEAFF

v_gene: TRBV5-4
CDR3aa: CASSLDRDNYGYTF

v_gene: TRBV7-6
CDR3aa: CASTSGGESETQYF

v_gene: TRBV2
CDR3aa: CASRRKPTDNEQFF

v_gene: TRBV5-4
CDR3aa: CASSQGGGTDTQYF

v_gene: TRBV5-4
CDR3aa: CASSKATGVWDTEAFF

v_gene: TRBV5-6
CDR3aa: CASSLGGGQPQHF

v_gene: TRBV5-4
CDR3aa: CASSSSGTGAEAFF

v_gene: TRBV2
CDR3aa: CASRDPGTGDRDTQYF

v_gene: TRBV25-1
CDR3aa: CASRRDRGFRESTGELFF

v_gene: TRBV19
CDR3aa: CATGVGEQFF

v_gene: TRBV19
CDR3aa: CASSIGTGGTYGYTF

v_gene: TRBV28
CDR3aa: CASSPGTGEKTQYF

v_gene: TRBV10-3
CDR3aa: CAIRDSYNSPLHF

v_gene: TRBV6-1
CDR3aa: CATDRGGIGYEQYF

v_gene: TRBV10-3
CDR3aa: CAISVYRDSGYTF

v_gene: TRBV28
CDR3aa: CASSLLAGGEDEQFF

v_gene: TRBV19
CDR3aa: CASSMELLAGSSETQYF

v_gene: TRBV6-5
CDR3aa: CASSSTALAGTDTQYF

v_gene: TRBV7-9
CDR3aa: CASSPQEGANTEAFF

v_gene: TRBV5-1
CDR3aa: CASSKGSGVANEQFF

v_gene: TRBV6-1
CDR3aa: CASSTSPGAEAFF

v_gene: TRBV19
CDR3aa: CASSKAEDGTDTQYF

v_gene: TRBV6-1
CDR3aa: CASSTPGGQGAFF

v_gene: TRBV5-4
CDR3aa: CASSFEKSTEAFF

v_gene: TRBV4-1
CDR3aa: CASSQGSYVGRDEQFF

v_gene: TRBV19
CDR3aa: CASSYGTVNTGELFF

v_gene: TRBV6-1
CDR3aa: CASSESGDSYYTF

v_gene: TRBV7-9
CDR3aa: CASSGWVGQGNTEAFF

v_gene: TRBV5-1
CDR3aa: CASSDRLRTGPNEKLFF

v_gene: TRBV29-1
CDR3aa: CSVDPGWGEETQYF

v_gene: TRBV9
CDR3aa: CASSVGGGSEAFF

v_gene: TRBV28
CDR3aa: CASSPGRVSPLHF

v_gene: TRBV19
CDR3aa: CASTPGQGGEKLFF

v_gene: TRBV4-1
CDR3aa: CASSQATGLHYGYTF

v_gene: TRBV5-8
CDR3aa: CASSLDRLGAYQPQHF